These 18 T cell receptor beta chains were all obtained from the same sample, sequenced in a study of cytomegalovirus exposure and HLA in healthy donors. Primers: 60 Vbeta forward and 13 Jbeta reverse. Some clones are missing from TCRdb's copy, which holds only in-frame ones; the method was immunoSEQ multiplex PCR. The sample lists roughly 93,000 clones, roughly 79% occurring once. The sequenced material came from PBMCs. These receptors were taken from a man aged 25 to 40 in good health and CMV-seronegative.

The genes are TRBV4-3 and TRBJ2-4; no clear D. This CDR3 has 15 amino acids. Germline CDR1 reads LGHNA; CDR2 reads YSLEER. V gave up 0 bases and J gave up 7 bases, with 13 bases separating them. CDR3 residues: CASSQDLGLWNIQYF. The CDR3 region has the DNA TGCGCCAGCAGCCAAGATCTAGGCCTTTGGAACATTCAGTACTTC.

The rearrangement uses TRBV4-2 and TRBJ2-2, with TRBD2 identical over 12 bases. The germline V gene has CDR1 LGHNA and CDR2 YNFKEQ. The CDR3 is 18 residues long. V was clipped by 0 bases and J by 6 bases; unmatched bases: 8. The DNA of the CDR3 is TGTGCCAGCAGCCAAGAACTAGCGGGAGGACCCGCCTCCGGGGAGCTGTTTTTT. It yields the protein CASSQELAGGPASGELFF.

The rearrangement joins TRBV19 to TRBJ2-1; possibly TRBD2 for D (6 bases). This CDR3 is built from 16 residues. CDR1 and CDR2 from the germline V gene are LNHDA and SQIVND (reference sequence). Trimming removed 1 base from V and 0 bases from J, with 10 bases in between. CDR3 amino acids: CASSIVRDLSYNEQFF. The CDR3 region has the DNA TGTGCCAGTAGTATAGTGCGGGACCTCTCCTACAATGAGCAGTTCTTC.

This clone has just a few counts. The CDR3 DNA reads as TGTGCCAGCACCTCCGGGCTAGCGGGGAACAATGAGCAGTTCTTC. As protein: CASTSGLAGNNEQFF. The chain recombines TRBV9 with TRBJ2-1, with 9 bases matching TRBD2. The CDR3 sequence is 15 residues long. J lost 5 bases, V lost 6 bases, and 9 bases had no gene match. Germline CDR1 reads SGDLS; CDR2 reads YYNGEE.

The chain is built from TRBV10-2 and TRBJ2-7; TRBD1 agrees at 8 bases. CDR1 is WSHSY, CDR2 SAAADI, per germline. Unmatched junction bases numbered 7, after V lost 5 bases and J lost 1 base. The CDR3 runs to 15 residues. The CDR3 is CASSILTGGSYEQYV. CDR3 bases: TGCGCCAGCAGTATCTTAACAGGGGGATCCTACGAGCAGTACGTC.

This chain connects TRBV4-3 to TRBJ2-5; TRBD1 aligns across 8 bases. The J call may be wrong; the DNA end is better matched by TRBJ2-7. This CDR3 contains 18 residues. Germline V gives CDR1 LGHNA, CDR2 YSLEER. The DNA for the CDR3 is TGCGCCAGCAGCCAGGATTTCCGTGGGGGGACAGGAGCCTACGAGCAGTACTTC. Translation gives CASSQDFRGGTGAYEQYF.

The rearrangement joins TRBV13 to TRBJ1-1, with a weak D call TRBD1 (6 bases). The ends were cut back, 4 bases at V and 4 bases at J, with 19 bases in the middle. The germline V gene encodes CDR1 PRHDT and CDR2 FYEKMQ (reference sequence). CDR3 size: 16 residues. CDR3 region: CASSSRAGGLGTEAFF. The CDR3 coding sequence is TGTGCCAGCAGCTCAAGGGCGGGGGGGCTGGGCACTGAAGCTTTCTTT. Full variable domain (outside the CDR3, taken from reference TRBV13 and TRBJ1-1): AAGVIQSPRHLIKEKRETATLKCYPIPRHDTVYWYQQGPGQDPQFLISFYEKMQSDKGSIPDRFSAQQFSDYHSELNMSSLELGDSALYFCASSSRAGGLGTEAFFGQGTRLTVV.

There are a few counts of this clone. V gene TRBV5-6 combines with J gene TRBJ2-2, with 9 bases matching TRBD1. The V segment lost 4 bases and the J segment 5 bases; nucleotides outside the gene matches: 9. This CDR3 has 16 amino acids. Germline values: CDR1 SGHDT, CDR2 YYEEEE. CDR3 nucleotides: TGTGCCAGCAGCGTACCGGGACAGGGACATACCGGGGAGCTGTTTTTT. Translation gives CASSVPGQGHTGELFF.

The chain employs TRBV6-1 and TRBJ2-3, with D possibly being TRBD2 (6 bases). The CDR3 totals 14 residues. Looked up from germline, CDR1 is MNHNS and CDR2 is SASEGT. V lost 6 bases to trimming and J lost 4 bases, with 14 bases between them. The CDR3 protein is CASREGRGADTQYF. In nucleotides, the CDR3 is TGTGCCAGCAGGGAGGGAAGGGGTGCAGATACGCAGTATTTT.

V is TRBV6-1 and J is TRBJ1-1; no reliable D call. Trimming left V 1 base short and J 0 bases short, with 3 bases between. Germline-derived CDR1 and CDR2 are MNHNS and SASEGT. The CDR3 covers 13 residues. In DNA, the CDR3 is TGTGCCAGCAGTGAAGGAGTGAACACTGAAGCTTTCTTT. Its protein is CASSEGVNTEAFF.

The V and J genes are TRBV27 and TRBJ1-3, with TRBD1 identical over 8 bases. The CDR3 spans 16 residues. The germline V gene has CDR1 MNHEY and CDR2 SMNVEV (reference sequence). Germline trimming cut 4 bases from V and 6 bases from J; bases unmatched to any gene: 11. CDR3 protein: CASSSYRTGPANTIYF. CDR3 sequence (DNA): TGTGCCAGCAGTTCATACCGGACAGGGCCGGCAAACACCATATATTTT.

J is TRBJ1-1 and V is TRBV19, with TRBD1 matching 7 bases. The CDR3 covers 15 residues. Germline CDR1 reads LNHDA; CDR2 reads SQIVND (reference sequence). Trimming cost V 6 bases and J 1 base; bases outside gene matches: 8. The CDR3 loop is CASRHAGQKNTEAFF. In DNA form, the CDR3 reads TGTGCCAGTAGACACGCGGGACAGAAGAACACTGAAGCTTTCTTT.

The chain recombines TRBV7-9 with TRBJ1-6, with TRBD1 matching 7 bases. CDR3 length: 15 residues. The germline CDR1 and CDR2 sequences are SEHNR and FQNEAQ (reference sequence). V lost 6 bases to trimming and J lost 3 bases; unmatched junction nucleotides: 5. The CDR3 loop reads CASSLGQVYNSPLHF. As DNA, the CDR3 is TGTGCCAGCAGTCTCGGACAGGTCTATAATTCACCCCTCCACTTT.

The V and J genes are TRBV11-2 and TRBJ1-2, with 9 positions matching TRBD1. Trimming took 5 bases from V and 4 from J; bases not matched to a gene: 8. CDR1 and CDR2 (germline): SGHAT, FQNNGV. CDR3 length: 15 residues. The CDR3 DNA reads as TGTGCCAGCAGCCCCTGGGACAGGGTACGCTATGGCTACACCTTC. This translates into CASSPWDRVRYGYTF.

The chain links TRBV19 to TRBJ2-2, with 8 bases matching TRBD1. Trimming cost V 6 bases and J 7 bases; bases outside gene matches: 19. Germline CDR1 and CDR2: LNHDA and SQIVND (reference sequence). CDR3 length equals 18 residues. CDR3 protein: CASRRRGQGWERIGELFF. CDR3 DNA sequence: TGTGCCAGTAGGCGCCGCGGACAGGGCTGGGAAAGGATCGGGGAGCTGTTTTTT.

This clone was seen a handful of times. This sequence joins TRBV5-1 and TRBJ1-1, with D possibly matching TRBD1 (6 bases). The germline gives CDR1 SGHRS, CDR2 YFSETQ. There are 14 residues in the CDR3. With 0 bases removed from V and 4 bases from J, the gap between germline ends came to 10 bases. The CDR3 DNA is TGCGCCAGCAGCTTGGAGGGGGTAGGCACTGAAGCTTTCTTT. Amino acid sequence: CASSLEGVGTEAFF.

This clone was seen a single time. The chain uses TRBV5-1 and TRBJ2-1; 10 bases are a match to TRBD2. From germline, CDR1 is SGHRS and CDR2 YFSETQ. CDR3 length: 16 residues. V gave up 5 bases and J gave up 7 bases; unmatched junction bases: 12. The CDR3 reads CASRGRVAGGPNEQFF. The CDR3 DNA follows: TGCGCCAGCAGGGGGAGGGTAGCGGGGGGACCAAATGAGCAGTTCTTC.

This clone showed up just a few times. This chain connects TRBV15 to TRBJ2-2, with D maybe TRBD2 (6 bases). Germline loops: CDR1 LNHNV, CDR2 YYDKDF (reference sequence). V lost 0 bases, J lost 7 bases, and 12 bases lay in between. CDR3 length: 15 amino acids. CDR3 DNA: TGTGCCACCAGCAGAGATACGGGAGCTGACGGGGAGCTGTTTTTT. Its protein is CATSRDTGADGELFF.